This record concerns one T cell receptor (beta chain) sequence. As yet, its antigen is unknown. This sample was taken from a study of radiation and T cells in renal cell carcinoma. General study results and limits: In blood, top tumor clones expanded by 2 weeks, shrinking by 4. No pretreatment tumor biopsies were available for baseline clonotypes.

Time point of the sample: blood 2 weeks post-SBRT. As for treatment: 15 Gy SBRT to primary tumor, nephrectomy 4 weeks later. Blood was sampled at baseline, 2 weeks and 4 weeks after SBRT. The patient's renal cell carcinoma had clear cell pathology. The protocol was immunoSEQ multiplex PCR, while the TCRdb copy is restricted to in-frame clones and leaves out a portion. The sample lists 120,000 or so clones, around 81% occurring once. Germline loops: CDR1 SGHTA, CDR2 FQGNSA. This CDR3 contains 14 residues. Trimming shortened V by 7 bases and J by 6 bases, and 16 bases separated the two germline ends. The sequencing here drew on blood, taken from a patient whose treatment included radiotherapy and nephrectomy. This sequence joins TRBV7-2 and TRBJ2-1; possibly TRBD2 for D (5 bases). The receptor comes from a man aged 50-60 years with renal cell carcinoma. CDR3 amino acids: CASKPGLPSNEQFF. CDR3 in DNA: TGTGCCAGCAAACCCGGACTCCCTTCCAATGAGCAGTTCTTC.